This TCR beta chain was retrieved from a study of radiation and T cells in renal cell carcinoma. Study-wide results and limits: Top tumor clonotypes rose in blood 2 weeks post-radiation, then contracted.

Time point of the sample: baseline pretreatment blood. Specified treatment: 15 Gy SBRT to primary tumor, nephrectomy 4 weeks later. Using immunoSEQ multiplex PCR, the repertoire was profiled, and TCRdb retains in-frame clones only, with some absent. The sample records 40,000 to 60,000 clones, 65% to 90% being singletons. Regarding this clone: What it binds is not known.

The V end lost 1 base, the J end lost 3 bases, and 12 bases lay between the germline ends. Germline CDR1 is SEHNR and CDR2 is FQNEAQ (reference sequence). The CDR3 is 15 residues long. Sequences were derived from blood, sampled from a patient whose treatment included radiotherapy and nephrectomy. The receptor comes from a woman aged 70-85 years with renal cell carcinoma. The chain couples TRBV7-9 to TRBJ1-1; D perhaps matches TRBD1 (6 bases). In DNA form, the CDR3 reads TGTGCCAGCAGCTTAGGAGAGAGGGGGTACACTGAAGCTTTCTTT. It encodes CASSLGERGYTEAFF.